This TCR beta chain was found in a study of lymphopenia after photon versus proton radiotherapy. Findings of the study overall: Proton therapy kept repertoires fairly stable, unlike photons, which gained effector/memory cells. Post-nadir TCR diversity decline inversely tracked overall survival among those who died. Authors raise, but do not show, better survival with proton therapy. Post-nadir diversity loss with photons came from oligoclonal expansion, particularly CD8+ Temra cells.

There are 16 residues in the CDR3. A remark on this clone: Its specificity is unknown.

Profiling relied on immunoSEQ multiplex PCR, and the TCRdb table lists in-frame clones only, not all of them. The sample yields approximately 35,000 clones, almost 90% seen once. V and J are TRBV12-2 and TRBJ2-2; TRBD1, the table's D call, was not compared with the DNA. TRBV12-2 corresponds to a pseudogene. Sequenced here: peripheral blood, sampled from a patient treated with photon-based radiotherapy. This clonotype was obtained from a woman between 45 and 65 years old with pancreatic cancer. CDR3 bases: TGTGCAAGTCGCTTAGGGTTGTGGGCCGTCGCCGGGGAGCTGTTTTTT. The encoded protein is CASRLGLWAVAGELFF.